Following are 2 T cell receptor beta chains from one sample sequenced in a study of cytomegalovirus exposure and HLA in healthy donors. Primers for the PCR totalled 60 Vbeta and 13 Jbeta. Profiled with immunoSEQ multiplex PCR; TCRdb holds only in-frame clones, not every one. The sample carries over 65,000 clones, roughly 76% recorded once. Source material: PBMCs. These receptors were collected from a woman between 40 and 55 years old in good health and CMV-seronegative.

CDR3 coding DNA: TGTGCCAGCAGCTTAGCGCTCTTAGGGGTCGGGGAGCTGTTTTTT. It specifies CASSLALLGVGELFF. The rearrangement uses TRBV7-2 and TRBJ2-2; D is perhaps TRBD1 (5 bases). The CDR3 contains 15 residues. V gave up 0 bases and J gave up 7 bases, with 12 bases separating them. Germline assignment: CDR1 SGHTA and CDR2 FQGNSA.

The chain recombines TRBV4-2 with TRBJ2-2; 11 bases agree with TRBD1. V trimming: 5 bases; J trimming: 7 bases; junction bases outside the gene matches: 9. The CDR3 runs 16 residues. Per the germline V gene, CDR1 is LGHNA and CDR2 is YNFKEQ. The CDR3 nucleotides are TGTGCCAGCAGCATTCGGACAGGGGGCATGGGCGGGGAGCTGTTTTTT. Its translation is CASSIRTGGMGGELFF.